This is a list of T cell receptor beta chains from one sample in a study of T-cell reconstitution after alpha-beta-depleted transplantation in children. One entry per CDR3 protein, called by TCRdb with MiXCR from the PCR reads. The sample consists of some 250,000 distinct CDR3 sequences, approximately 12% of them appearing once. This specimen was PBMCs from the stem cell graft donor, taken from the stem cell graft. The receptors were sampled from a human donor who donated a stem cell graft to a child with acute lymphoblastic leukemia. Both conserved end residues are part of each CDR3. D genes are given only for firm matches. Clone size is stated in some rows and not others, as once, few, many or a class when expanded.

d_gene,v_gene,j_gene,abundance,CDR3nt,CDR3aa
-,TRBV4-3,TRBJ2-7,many,TGCGCCAGCAGCCAAGATCAGAAATACGAGCAGTACTTC,CASSQDQKYEQYF
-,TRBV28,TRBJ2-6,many,TGTGCCAGCAGCGATCTGGAGGGTAGGGGGGCCAACGTCCTGACTTTC,CASSDLEGRGANVLTF
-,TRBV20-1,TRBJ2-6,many,TGCAGTGCTAGTGGGGGACGTATAGGGGCCAACGTCCTGACTTTC,CSASGGRIGANVLTF
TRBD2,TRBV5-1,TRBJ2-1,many,TGTGCCAGCAGCTTAGTGGGCGGGAGTTACAATGAGCAGTTCTTC,CASSLVGGSYNEQFF
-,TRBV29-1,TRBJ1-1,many,TGCAGCGTTGCGCTCACATCGAACACTGAAGCTTTCTTT,CSVALTSNTEAFF
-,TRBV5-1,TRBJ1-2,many,TGCGCCAGCAGCCCGGCAGCATCGGTGGACTATGGCTACACCTTC,CASSPAASVDYGYTF
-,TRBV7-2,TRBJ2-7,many,TGTGCCAGCAGCTCGACCCCTCGATCCTACGAGCAGTACTTC,CASSSTPRSYEQYF
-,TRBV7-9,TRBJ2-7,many,TGTGCCAGCAGCCCTCGGACTCACAACGAGCAGTACTTC,CASSPRTHNEQYF
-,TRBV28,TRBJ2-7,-,TGTGCCAGCAGTTTACACAGCTCCTACGAGCAGTACTTC,CASSLHSSYEQYF
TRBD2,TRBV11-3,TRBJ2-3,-,TGTGCCAGCAGCTTCTTTCGACTAGCGGCAGATACGCAGTATTTT,CASSFFRLAADTQYF
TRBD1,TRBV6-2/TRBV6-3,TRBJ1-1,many,TGTGCCAGCAGGATACAGGGGGCGCGGGTCACTGAAGCTTTCTTT,CASRIQGARVTEAFF
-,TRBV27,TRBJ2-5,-,TGTGCCAGCAGTTTATCCCCTAGGGAGACCCAGTACTTC,CASSLSPRETQYF
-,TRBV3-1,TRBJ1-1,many,TGTGCCAGCAGCCAACAATTACCAGGGGCTCCTGAAGCTTTCTTT,CASSQQLPGAPEAFF
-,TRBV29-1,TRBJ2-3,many,TGCAGCGTCTTAGGGGGGAGGTGGGAAGATACGCAGTATTTT,CSVLGGRWEDTQYF
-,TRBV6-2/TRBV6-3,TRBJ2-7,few,TGTGCCAGCAGCCCTAGGGCCCTAGGGGAGCAGTACTTC,CASSPRALGEQYF
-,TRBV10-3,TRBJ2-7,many,TGTGCCATCAGTGAATTCCCGGGACAAGGCTACGAGCAGTACTTC,CAISEFPGQGYEQYF
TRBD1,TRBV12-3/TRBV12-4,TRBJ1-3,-,TGTGCCAGCAGTCCGAGACAGGGCGACAACTCTGGAAACACCATATATTTT,CASSPRQGDNSGNTIYF
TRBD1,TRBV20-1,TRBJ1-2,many,TGCAGTGCTCCTCAGCTGGGACAGGGGTTCTATGGCTACACCTTC,CSAPQLGQGFYGYTF
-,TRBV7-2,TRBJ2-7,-,TGTGCCAGCAGCCCTACGGCCGGGGCCTACGAGCAGTACTTC,CASSPTAGAYEQYF
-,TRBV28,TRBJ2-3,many,TGTGCCAGCAGTTTCGGCGACAGCACAGATACGCAGTATTTT,CASSFGDSTDTQYF
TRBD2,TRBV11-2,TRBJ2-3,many,TGTGCCAGCAGCCCAGGGACTAGCGGGGTCAGCACAGATACGCAGTATTTT,CASSPGTSGVSTDTQYF
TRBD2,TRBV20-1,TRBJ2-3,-,TGCAGTGCTAGAGATCGACCTCGGGCCAGCGGGATAACAGATACGCAGTATTTT,CSARDRPRASGITDTQYF
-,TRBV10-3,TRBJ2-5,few,TGTGCCATCAGTGAGTCGTCCCGGGGTGGAGAGACCCAGTACTTC,CAISESSRGGETQYF
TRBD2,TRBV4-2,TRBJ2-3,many,TGTGCCAGCAGCCAAGAAAGGGCGGGGGGGCAAGATACGCAGTATTTT,CASSQERAGGQDTQYF
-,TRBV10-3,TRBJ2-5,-,TGTGCCATCAGTGATCTGACAGGCCAAGAGACCCAGTACTTC,CAISDLTGQETQYF